The present T cell receptor beta chain was sequenced within a study of blood T cells in healthy people across ages. Primers used in a second PCR of roughly 6 to 12 cycles were a sample-barcoded 5' primer and a J-beta primer mix. TCRdb reprocessed the 5' RACE reads via MiXCR and lists one record per CDR3 protein. The sample contains 650,000 to 1,000,000 distinct CDR3 sequences, about half of which appear only once. This clonotype was observed a few times. CDR3 length equals 13 residues. V was shortened by 8 bases and J by 7 bases, with 15 bases between the two germline ends. Germline V CDR1 and CDR2: SEHNR, FQNEAQ (reference sequence).

The sequenced sample consisted of blood. The sequence was collected from a man older than 75 in good health. The chain is built from TRBV7-9 and TRBJ1-5; D is perhaps TRBD1 (5 bases). The CDR3 nucleotides read TGTGCCAGCGGGGGATTGTTACCCCAGCCCCAGCATTTT. It specifies CASGGLLPQPQHF.